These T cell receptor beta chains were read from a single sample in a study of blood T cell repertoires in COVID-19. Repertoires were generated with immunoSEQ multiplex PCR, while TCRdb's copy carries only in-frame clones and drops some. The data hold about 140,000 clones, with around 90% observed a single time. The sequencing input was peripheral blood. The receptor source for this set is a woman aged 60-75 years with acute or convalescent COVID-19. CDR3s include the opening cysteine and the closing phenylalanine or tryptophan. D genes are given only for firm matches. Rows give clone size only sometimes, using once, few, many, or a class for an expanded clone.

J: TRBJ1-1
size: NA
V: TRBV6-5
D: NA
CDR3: CASRRGRENTEAFF
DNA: TGTGCCAGCAGGCGAGGCAGGGAAAACACTGAAGCTTTCTTT

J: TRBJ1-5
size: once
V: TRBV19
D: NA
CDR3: CASSMGGQTYQPQHF
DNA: TGTGCCAGTAGTATGGGGGGGCAGACATATCAGCCCCAGCATTTT

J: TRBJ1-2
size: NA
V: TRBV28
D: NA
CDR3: CASTSSGTIYGYTF
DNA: TGTGCCAGCACCTCATCCGGGACAATCTATGGCTACACCTTC

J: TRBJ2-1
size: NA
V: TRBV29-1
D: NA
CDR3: CSVEDRAGALQFF
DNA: TGCAGCGTTGAAGATCGCGCAGGGGCTTTGCAGTTCTTC

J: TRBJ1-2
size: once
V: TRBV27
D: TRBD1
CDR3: CASSFRDSYGYTF
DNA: TGTGCCAGCAGTTTCCGGGACAGCTATGGCTACACCTTC

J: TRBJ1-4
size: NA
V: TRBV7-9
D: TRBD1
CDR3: CASSLRQGAGEKLFF
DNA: TGTGCCAGCAGCTTAAGACAGGGGGCGGGTGAAAAACTGTTTTTT

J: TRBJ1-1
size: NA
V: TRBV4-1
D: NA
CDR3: CASSQAGGRNTEAFF
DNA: TGCGCCAGCAGCCAAGCCGGGGGACGAAACACTGAAGCTTTCTTT

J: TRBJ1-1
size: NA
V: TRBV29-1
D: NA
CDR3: CSVEGQVYTEAFF
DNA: TGCAGCGTTGAGGGTCAGGTGTACACTGAAGCTTTCTTT

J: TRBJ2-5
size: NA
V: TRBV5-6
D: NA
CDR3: CASSRPTARRIQETQYF
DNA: TGTGCCAGCAGCCGGCCCACCGCACGGAGAATCCAAGAGACCCAGTACTTC

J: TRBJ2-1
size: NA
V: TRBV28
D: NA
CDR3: CASSFYRRQDGHNEQFF
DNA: TGTGCCAGCAGTTTCTACCGACGACAGGACGGCCACAATGAGCAGTTCTTC

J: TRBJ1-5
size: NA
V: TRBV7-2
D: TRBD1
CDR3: CASSSDRGRDQPQHF
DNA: TGTGCCAGCAGCTCGGACAGGGGCAGGGATCAGCCCCAGCATTTT

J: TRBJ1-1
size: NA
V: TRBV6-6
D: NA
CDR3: CASSYPGVRVTEAFF
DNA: TGTGCCAGCAGTTACCCGGGTGTACGGGTCACTGAAGCTTTCTTT

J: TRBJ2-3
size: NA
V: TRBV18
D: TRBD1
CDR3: CASSPRTGSDTQYF
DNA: TGTGCCAGCTCACCCAGGACAGGGTCAGATACGCAGTATTTT

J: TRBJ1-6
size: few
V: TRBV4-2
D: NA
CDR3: CASSQTGFNSPLHF
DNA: TGTGCCAGCAGCCAAACAGGGTTTAATTCACCCCTCCACTTT

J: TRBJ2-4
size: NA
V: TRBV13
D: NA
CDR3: CASSSQGKNIQYF
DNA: TGTGCCAGCAGCTCGCAGGGCAAAAACATTCAGTACTTC

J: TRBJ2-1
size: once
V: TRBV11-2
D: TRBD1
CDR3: CASSITTGVNEQFF
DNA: TGTGCCAGCAGCATCACGACAGGGGTCAATGAGCAGTTCTTC

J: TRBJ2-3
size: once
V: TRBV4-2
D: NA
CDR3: CASSPLQGKSTDTQYF
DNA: TGTGCCAGCAGCCCACTCCAGGGAAAGTCTACAGATACGCAGTATTTT

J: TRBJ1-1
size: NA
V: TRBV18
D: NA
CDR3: CASSPIQGNTEAFF
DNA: TGTGCCAGCTCACCGATCCAGGGGAACACTGAAGCTTTCTTT

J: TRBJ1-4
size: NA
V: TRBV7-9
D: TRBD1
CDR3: CASTRADRGNEKLFF
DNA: TGTGCCAGCACCCGAGCGGACAGGGGCAATGAAAAACTGTTTTTT

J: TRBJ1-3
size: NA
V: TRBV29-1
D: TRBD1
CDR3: CSVILPGQGPGNTIYF
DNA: TGCAGCGTGATTTTACCGGGACAGGGACCTGGAAACACCATATATTTT

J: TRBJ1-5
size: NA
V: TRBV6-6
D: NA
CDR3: CASSLRGLGQPQHF
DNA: TGTGCCAGCAGTTTACGGGGATTAGGTCAGCCCCAGCATTTT

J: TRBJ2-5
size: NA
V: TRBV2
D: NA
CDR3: CASSENGGGLFQETQYF
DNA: TGTGCCAGCAGTGAAAACGGCGGAGGGCTTTTCCAAGAGACCCAGTACTTC

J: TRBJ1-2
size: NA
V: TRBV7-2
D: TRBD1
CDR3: CASSGQVQPNYGYTF
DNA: TGTGCCAGCAGCGGACAGGTTCAACCTAACTATGGCTACACCTTC

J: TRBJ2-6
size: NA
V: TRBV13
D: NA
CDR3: CASSLEGALSGANVLTF
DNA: TGTGCCAGCAGCTTGGAGGGTGCCCTCTCTGGGGCCAACGTCCTGACTTTC

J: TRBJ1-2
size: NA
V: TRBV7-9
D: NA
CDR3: CASSRPQENYGYTF
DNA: TGTGCCAGCAGCCGCCCCCAAGAGAACTATGGCTACACCTTC

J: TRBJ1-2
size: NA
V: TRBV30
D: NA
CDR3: CAWSVSENYGYTF
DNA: TGTGCCTGGAGTGTTTCAGAAAACTATGGCTACACCTTC

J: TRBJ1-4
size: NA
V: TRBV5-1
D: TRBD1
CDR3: CASSFLTRTGVLGSEKLFF
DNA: TGCGCCAGCAGCTTCCTCACCCGGACAGGGGTTTTGGGTAGTGAAAAACTGTTTTTT

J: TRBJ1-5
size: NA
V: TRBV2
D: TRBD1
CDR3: CASSQGARQPQHF
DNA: TGTGCCAGCAGTCAGGGGGCACGGCAGCCCCAGCATTTT

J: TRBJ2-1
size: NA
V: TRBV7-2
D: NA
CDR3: CATTPAREIHNEQFF
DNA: TGTGCCACCACTCCGGCGAGGGAAATTCACAATGAGCAGTTCTTC

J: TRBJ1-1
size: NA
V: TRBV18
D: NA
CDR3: CASSPPPDTEAFF
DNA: TGTGCCAGCTCACCACCGCCGGACACTGAAGCTTTCTTT

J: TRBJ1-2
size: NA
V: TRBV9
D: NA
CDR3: CASSVGAGKDNGYTF
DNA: TGTGCCAGCAGCGTTGGTGCAGGGAAGGATAATGGCTACACCTTC

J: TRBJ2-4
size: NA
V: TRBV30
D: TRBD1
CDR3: CALGQGAYIAKNIQYF
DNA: TGTGCCTTGGGACAGGGGGCTTACATAGCCAAAAACATTCAGTACTTC

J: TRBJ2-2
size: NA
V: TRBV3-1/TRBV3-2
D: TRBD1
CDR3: CASSQGWTGCFSGELFF
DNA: TGTGCCAGCAGCCAGGGGTGGACAGGGTGCTTTAGCGGGGAGCTGTTTTTT

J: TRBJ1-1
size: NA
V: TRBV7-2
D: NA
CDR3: CASSLSGWNTEAFF
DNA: TGTGCCAGCAGCTTGTCAGGGTGGAACACTGAAGCTTTCTTT

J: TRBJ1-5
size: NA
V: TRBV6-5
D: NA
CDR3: CASSYSSAGSNQPQHF
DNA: TGTGCCAGCAGTTACTCCTCAGCAGGGAGCAATCAGCCCCAGCATTTT

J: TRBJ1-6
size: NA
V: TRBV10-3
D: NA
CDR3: CAISANQGRNSPLHF
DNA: TGTGCCATCAGTGCCAACCAAGGGAGAAATTCACCCCTCCACTTT

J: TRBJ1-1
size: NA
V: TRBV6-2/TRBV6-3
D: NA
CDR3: CASSQQGTEAFF
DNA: TGTGCCAGCAGTCAACAGGGCACTGAAGCTTTCTTT

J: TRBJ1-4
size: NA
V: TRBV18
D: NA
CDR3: CASSPDRSATNEKLFF
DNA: TGTGCCAGCTCACCAGACAGGTCGGCAACTAATGAAAAACTGTTTTTT

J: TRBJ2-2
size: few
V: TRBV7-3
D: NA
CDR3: CASSSSGRELFF
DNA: TGTGCCAGCAGTTCCTCAGGGAGGGAGCTGTTTTTT

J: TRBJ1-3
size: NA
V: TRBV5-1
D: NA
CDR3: CASSQQGNSGNTIYF
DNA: TGCGCCAGCAGCCAGCAGGGAAACTCTGGAAACACCATATATTTT

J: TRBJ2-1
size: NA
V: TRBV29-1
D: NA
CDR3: CSVELRMSSYNEQFF
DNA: TGCAGCGTTGAGTTGCGAATGAGCTCCTACAATGAGCAGTTCTTC

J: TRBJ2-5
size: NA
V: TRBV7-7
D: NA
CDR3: CASSLGGAGSSETQYF
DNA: TGTGCTAGCAGTCTAGGGGGGGCCGGGTCATCCGAGACCCAGTACTTC

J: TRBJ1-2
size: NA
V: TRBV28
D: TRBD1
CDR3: CASRHRGQGYTF
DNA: TGTGCCAGCAGACACAGGGGGCAAGGCTACACCTTC

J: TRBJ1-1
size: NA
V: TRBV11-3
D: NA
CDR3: CASSLVQNTEAFF
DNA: TGTGCCAGCAGCTTAGTTCAGAACACTGAAGCTTTCTTT

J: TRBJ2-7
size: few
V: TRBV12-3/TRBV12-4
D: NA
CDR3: CASSLRGEQYF
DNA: TGTGCCAGCAGTTTAAGGGGCGAGCAGTACTTC

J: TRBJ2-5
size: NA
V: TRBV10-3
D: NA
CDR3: CAISGSVGQETQYF
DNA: TGTGCCATCAGTGGGAGTGTAGGACAAGAGACCCAGTACTTC

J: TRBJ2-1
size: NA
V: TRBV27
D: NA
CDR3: CASSSLLGSSYNEQFF
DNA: TGTGCCAGCAGTTCGCTGCTAGGGAGCTCCTACAATGAGCAGTTCTTC